This T cell receptor (beta chain) was captured by sequencing in a study of blood T cell repertoires in COVID-19. Per germline, CDR1 SGHNT and CDR2 YENEEA. This CDR3 comprises 13 residues. V was trimmed by 3 bases and J by 0 bases, leaving 5 bases between them. Original methodology: Using reference gene primer amplification, nucleated cell counts were estimated. Assay used: immunoSEQ multiplex PCR; TCRdb lists only in-frame clones, some missing. The DNA gave D and trimming, while V, J and clone size come from that table. The table records over 200,000 clones, roughly 84% of them present only once. In this sample, this clone turned up a few times. The study drew participants aged about 18 to 89 years from 20 to 30 US areas. Recovered participants had two consecutive negative NP/OP PCR tests, healthcare professional clearance, or symptom resolution.

The clonotype originates from a woman in her forties who had recovered from COVID-19. The specimen sequenced was PBMCs or T cells enriched from blood (not recorded which). V usage is TRBV11-3 and J usage is TRBJ1-1; D ambiguous. CDR3 bases: TGTGCCAGCAGCTTCACAGTGAACACTGAAGCTTTCTTT. Translated: CASSFTVNTEAFF.